This TCR beta chain was recovered during a study of CD8 T cells in ankylosing spondylitis. The study, taken as a whole, reports: In ankylosing spondylitis blood, a motif of 7 to 9 highly homologous TCR beta variants appeared characteristic.

The CDR3 spans 14 residues. Germline CDR1 SGHRS, CDR2 YFSETQ. Trimming took 3 bases from V and 1 from J, leaving 8 bases between them. In making TCR beta libraries, quantitative 5'-RACE with molecular barcodes was used. MiXCR, applied by TCRdb to the 5' RACE reads, yields one record per CDR3 protein. Among around 430,000 distinct CDR3 sequences listed, about 15% were seen once. This clonotype was counted only a few times. The antigen is undetermined. The TCR comes from a male donor with ankylosing spondylitis. The chain combines TRBV5-1 with TRBJ1-5, with D tentatively TRBD1 (5 bases). The sequenced sample consisted of blood, either unsorted or a sorted T cell fraction (not recorded which). CDR3 sequence: CASSSGDSNQPQHF. The CDR3 DNA reads as TGCGCCAGCAGCTCCGGGGACAGCAATCAGCCCCAGCATTTT.